This TCR beta chain was sequenced for a study of T cells after yellow fever vaccination. TCRdb analysed the 5' RACE reads with MiXCR anew, one entry per CDR3 protein. The sample records 550,000 to 750,000 distinct CDR3 sequences, about 14% being singletons. CDR1 SNHLY and CDR2 FYNNEI come from the germline V gene. This CDR3 spans 14 amino acids. V was trimmed by 2 bases and J by 7 bases, leaving 14 bases between them. General study points: Only a minor proportion of clonotypes was detected across both CD4 and CD8 compartments.

This clonotype has ten or more counts. Its antigen is currently unknown. Sample: PBMCs, taken on the day of the yellow fever booster vaccination. This TCR derives from a man aged 25-45 years who received the YFV17D yellow fever vaccine. This rearrangement joins TRBV2 to TRBJ1-1; no firm D call. This CDR3 reads CASSERSGLVEAFF. As DNA, the CDR3 is TGTGCCAGCAGTGAAAGGAGCGGGCTGGTTGAAGCTTTCTTT. Looking up the rest from reference TRBV2 and TRBJ1-1 gives the full variable domain: EPEVTQTPSHQVTQMGQEVILRCVPISNHLYFYWYRQILGQKVEFLVSFYNNEISEKSEIFDDQFSVERPDGSNFTLKIRSTKLEDSAMYFCASSERSGLVEAFFGQGTRLTVV.